This T cell receptor beta chain came from a study of blood T cell repertoires in COVID-19 (dated by TCRdb to 2019 to 2021). Background for the entire study: The collaborator samples originated in the United States, Italy and Spain and spanned the acute and convalescent phases of COVID-19. The material from the prospective study consisted of cDNA or gDNA derived from T cells, B-cell-depleted T cells, or PBMCs. Deeply sampled blood TCRbeta repertoires from subjects exposed to, actively infected with, or recovered from COVID-19 were included in the dataset. The repertoires were released in a freely available public database intended as a resource for research on the immune response to SARS-CoV-2. Samples were obtained from the ongoing ImmuneRACE study (first 160 participants) and from about 1,300 subjects provided by 6 global collaborators. The sample metadata nearly always contained a de-identified subject ID, COVID-19 status, age in years and sex. Where available, HLA class I and class II types were taken from metadata supplied by the sample provider and were not determined by assay-based typing.

The research as a whole found: Clinical and demographic metadata were provided uncurated, with the amount varying by source and participant.

Of note for this clone: There is no known antigen for this receptor. It has no much larger one-base neighbor in the sample; base qualities were not kept.

The immunoSEQ Assay, a bias-controlled multiplex PCR, was used to amplify TCRbeta CDR3 regions from genomic DNA. The study's own analysis went as follows. The number of nucleated cells in each sample was estimated from the amplification of reference gene primers within the assay. To quantify the absolute abundance of each unique TCRbeta CDR3 rearrangement, sequence reads were collapsed and filtered. Productive Simpson clonality was computed per sample as the square root of Simpson's diversity index over productive rearrangements. TCRdb took over this immuneACCESS table, retaining in-frame rearrangements with V and J assigned. Such tables are incomplete; in checked studies, under half of the missing clones stem from an unresolved V gene, and the remainder is unexplained. From that table come the V and J calls and clone size; the DNA was used to work out D and trimming. The sample yields around 340,000 clones; around four fifths were counted once. The top ten hold about 3% of the sample.

Whole blood was collected in K2EDTA tubes by collaborating institutions according to the institutions' own protocols. For TCRbeta analysis, collaborator samples were shipped as frozen whole blood, as isolated PBMCs, or as DNA extracted from either sample type. Sequenced: peripheral blood. This receptor was obtained from a man aged 30 to 39 with active or convalescent COVID-19.

The CDR3: CASSFGGDSPLHF. In nucleotide form, the sequence is TGTGCCAGCAGCTTTGGGGGCGATTCACCCCTCCACTTT. The chain is made from TRBV7-2 and TRBJ1-6; D gene: possibly TRBD1, on 6 matching bases. V is cut by 3 bases and J by 8 bases, and the space between the germline ends is 8 bases. From the cysteine through the phenylalanine, the CDR3 covers 13 amino acids. The DNA shown is the 39-base CDR3, in frame from base 1. Sequences SGHTA (CDR1) and FQGNSA (CDR2) are obtained from the germline V gene.